The 15 T cell receptor beta chains listed next were all sequenced from one sample in a study of T cells in Graves' hyperthyroidism and ophthalmopathy (dated by TCRdb to about 2019). Libraries were made using multiplex PCR. These reads were obtained on an Illumina HiSeq 2000. The TCR beta CDR3 regions were amplified from the RNA transcripts. A first-round RT-PCR of the TCR CDR3 used the HTBI primer set with the Qiagen OneStep RT-PCR kit. TCRdb cleaned the public reads at Q25 with fastp, built clones with MiXCR and kept in-frame beta chains. Every CDR3 protein is listed once, alongside the most common genes and DNA of its rows. The sample yields 300,000 to 450,000 distinct CDR3 sequences; more than 12% were counted once. The ten largest account for 15% to 20% of the sample. The sample consisted of blood. The source is a woman aged 25 to 39 with Graves' ophthalmopathy.

This clonotype has at least ten counts. This chain connects TRBV2 to TRBJ2-5, with D possibly being TRBD1 (5 bases). Germline CDR1 is SNHLY and CDR2 is FYNNEI. This CDR3 has 16 residues. V dropped 3 bases and J dropped 4 bases, with 18 bases sitting between them. DNA of the CDR3: TGTGCCAGCAGTGATTTGATGTTTACAGGTCCAGAGACCCAGTACTTC. Its translation is CASSDLMFTGPETQYF.

The chain has TRBV14 and TRBJ1-5; D unresolved. CDR1 and CDR2 from the germline V gene are SGHDN and FVKESK. The CDR3 has 16 residues. V dropped 1 base and J dropped 0 bases, with 10 bases sitting between them. CDR3 sequence: CASSQVVKTSNQPQHF. The CDR3 DNA reads TGTGCCAGCAGCCAAGTTGTTAAAACTAGCAATCAGCCCCAGCATTTT.

This clonotype was observed at least ten times. V gene TRBV20-1 combines with J gene TRBJ1-1, with TRBD1 matching 11 bases. This CDR3 has 16 amino acids. V lost 0 bases and J lost 3; bases outside the gene matches: 6. CDR1 and CDR2 from the germline V gene are DFQATT and SNEGSKA (reference sequence). The CDR3: CSARDKDRGLDTEAFF. DNA of the CDR3: TGCAGTGCTAGAGATAAGGACAGGGGGCTTGACACTGAAGCTTTCTTT.

The sample holds a few counts of this clonotype. This chain connects TRBV19 to TRBJ2-1; D uncertain. V dropped 5 bases and J dropped 6 bases, with 11 bases sitting between them. CDR1 is LNHDA, CDR2 SQIVND, per germline (reference sequence). The CDR3 runs to 13 residues. DNA for the CDR3: TGTGCCAGTAGTCGGACCCAAAGCAATGAGCAGTTCTTC. The encoded protein is CASSRTQSNEQFF.

This clonotype came up many times. This chain uses TRBV11-2 with TRBJ1-1, with D possibly TRBD1 on 6 matching bases. Germline V lookup: CDR1 SGHAT, CDR2 FQNNGV. The V gene lost 5 bases and the J gene lost 3 bases, with 22 bases spanning the gap. The CDR3 spans 17 residues. CDR3 bases: TGTGCCAGCAGCGGGAGGCGGGGTGGGGGCCGACACACTGAAGCTTTCTTT. Encoded protein: CASSGRRGGGRHTEAFF.

This clonotype was detected a few times. The chain couples TRBV7-3 to TRBJ2-3; D perhaps matches TRBD2 (6 bases). Germline V gene sequence: CDR1 SGHTA, CDR2 FQGTGA. The CDR3 extends over 20 amino acids. The V end was cut by 0 bases, the J end by 0 bases, with 22 bases between. The CDR3 is CASSLTALLGRGGSTDTQYF. Here the CDR3 DNA reads TGTGCCAGCAGCTTAACGGCGCTCCTAGGAAGGGGAGGAAGCACAGATACGCAGTATTTT.

This clonotype occurred many times. The chain uses TRBV27 and TRBJ2-7, with 7 positions matching TRBD1. CDR1 is MNHEY and CDR2 is SMNVEV in the germline V gene (reference sequence). Trimming removed 6 bases from V and 1 base from J; junction bases left unmatched: 6. This CDR3 contains 14 residues. CDR3 bases: TGTGCCAGCAGGTCCGACAGGGAATCCTACGAGCAGTACTTC. This sequence encodes CASRSDRESYEQYF.

This clonotype has ten or more counts. V usage is TRBV6-2 or TRBV6-3 and J usage is TRBJ2-5, with D possibly being TRBD1 or TRBD2 (5 bases each). CDR1 is MNHEY and CDR2 is SVGEGT in the germline V gene. Trimming took off 7 bases at V and 3 bases at J, with 12 bases between the two ends. The CDR3 contains 13 residues. The CDR3 loop is CASTAVGEETQYF. CDR3 nucleotide sequence: TGTGCCAGCACTGCAGTGGGGGAAGAGACCCAGTACTTC.

This clonotype appeared many times. The chain uses TRBV3-1 and TRBJ1-1, with unresolved D. The V gene's germline CDR1 is LGHDT and CDR2 YNNKEL (reference sequence). This CDR3 region has 13 residues. V shed 0 bases and J shed 6 bases, with 8 bases lying between them. The CDR3 protein is CASSQDVVAEAFF. CDR3 nucleotide sequence: TGTGCCAGCAGCCAAGATGTGGTAGCTGAAGCTTTCTTT.

This rearrangement joins TRBV28 to TRBJ2-7; the match to TRBD1 covers 9 bases. V shed 5 bases, J shed 1 base, and the junction held 6 bases outside the gene matches. In germline, CDR1 is MDHEN, CDR2 SYDVKM. CDR3 length: 15 residues. CDR3 loop: CASSLAGTGSYEQYF. The CDR3 DNA sequence: TGTGCCAGCAGTCTGGCCGGGACAGGGTCCTACGAGCAGTACTTC.

This rearrangement joins TRBV4-1 to TRBJ2-2; D remains unclear. The CDR3 length is 13 residues. Germline CDR1 reads MGHRA; CDR2 reads YSYEKL. V dropped 0 bases and J dropped 2 bases, with 1 base sitting between them. CDR3 protein: CASSQDNTGELFF. Written as DNA, the CDR3 is TGCGCCAGCAGCCAAGACAACACCGGGGAGCTGTTTTTT.

This clonotype showed up many times. In DNA form, the CDR3 reads TGTGCCAGCAGAAGAGCCGGGCGCTCTGGAAACACCATATATTTT. This translates into CASRRAGRSGNTIYF. The genes are TRBV6-2 or TRBV6-3 and TRBJ1-3; D gene uncertain. In germline, CDR1 is MNHEY, CDR2 SVGEGT. Trimming stripped 6 bases from V and 0 bases from J, with 12 bases between. The CDR3 has 15 amino acids.

The CDR3 nucleotides read TGTGCCAGCAGCCAAGAGGCTCGACAGACCTCCTACAATGAGCAGTTCTTC. This translates into CASSQEARQTSYNEQFF. The genes are TRBV4-2 and TRBJ2-1, with D possibly being TRBD1 (5 bases). V lost 0 bases, J lost 0 bases, and 12 bases lay in between. The germline V gene encodes CDR1 LGHNA and CDR2 YNFKEQ. The CDR3 covers 17 residues.

This clonotype has a count of ten or more. The gene calls are TRBV11-2 and TRBJ1-6; D unresolved. Germline CDR1 is SGHAT and CDR2 is FQNNGV. The CDR3 length is 14 residues. V lost 3 bases and J lost 4, with 7 bases in between. This chain's CDR3 is CASSFSQYNSPLHF. For the CDR3, the DNA is TGTGCCAGCAGCTTCTCACAGTATAATTCACCCCTCCACTTT.

This clonotype was detected many times. This sequence joins TRBV5-8 and TRBJ2-3; 13 positions agree with TRBD2. This CDR3 is built from 17 residues. J gave up 2 bases and V 0 bases, and 3 bases lay outside the gene matches. Germline values: CDR1 SGHTS, CDR2 YDEGEE. The CDR3 spells CASSLGLAGGLTDTQYF. DNA for the CDR3: TGTGCCAGCAGCTTGGGACTAGCGGGGGGCCTCACAGATACGCAGTATTTT.